Listed here are 30 T cell receptor beta chains from one sample, sequenced in a study of blood T cell repertoires in COVID-19. The assay was immunoSEQ multiplex PCR, and TCRdb's table has in-frame clones only and misses some. The sample gives about 100,000 clones, around nine tenths of which show up once; under 2% is in the top ten. The sample consisted of peripheral blood. The receptors were gathered from a man aged 60 to 69 with acute or convalescent COVID-19.

The chain links TRBV2 to TRBJ1-5, with D perhaps matching TRBD1 (6 bases). The length of the CDR3 is 16 residues. V was clipped by 3 bases and J by 1 base, with 13 bases between them. CDR1 and CDR2 (germline): SNHLY, FYNNEI. This chain's CDR3 is CASSDGAGESNQPQHF. CDR3 DNA: TGTGCCAGCAGTGATGGGGCAGGGGAGAGCAATCAGCCCCAGCATTTT.

This clone was picked up one time. The chain is built from TRBV11-3 and TRBJ2-5; TRBD1 is a possible D gene (6 bases). Deletions cut 5 bases from V and 5 bases from J, with 18 bases between. The CDR3 sequence is 15 residues long. Germline loops: CDR1 SGHNT, CDR2 YENEEA. CDR3 protein: CASSPEQGFAETQYF. CDR3 nucleotide sequence: TGTGCCAGCAGCCCGGAACAGGGCTTCGCGGAGACCCAGTACTTC. The entire variable domain, with the rest obtained from reference TRBV11-3 and TRBJ2-5, is as follows: EAGVVQSPRYKIIEKKQPVAFWCNPISGHNTLYWYLQNLGQGPELLIRYENEEAVDDSQLPKDRFSAERLKGVDSTLKIQPAELGDSAVYLCASSPEQGFAETQYFGPGTRLLVL.

The chain is built from TRBV2 and TRBJ2-5, with a possible D match to TRBD1 (5 bases). This CDR3 region has 13 residues. Germline CDR1 and CDR2: SNHLY and FYNNEI. Trimming shortened V by 7 bases and J by 3 bases, and 12 bases separated the two germline ends. The CDR3 DNA reads TGTGCCAGCACCGGTGGGGCAGAAGAGACCCAGTACTTC. This encodes CASTGGAEETQYF.

The genes are TRBV4-1 and TRBJ2-1; 9 bases are a match to TRBD1. CDR1 is MGHRA and CDR2 is YSYEKL in the germline V gene. There are 15 residues in the CDR3. J gave up 3 bases and V 4 bases, and 4 bases lay outside the gene matches. Here the CDR3 reads CASSLTGGVYNEQFF. The CDR3 DNA follows: TGCGCCAGCAGCCTAACAGGGGGCGTCTACAATGAGCAGTTCTTC.

The V gene is TRBV29-1, the J gene TRBJ2-3; 7 bases map to TRBD1. The CDR3 length is 13 residues. J lost 6 bases, V lost 7 bases, and 10 bases had no gene match. Germline CDR1 reads SQVTM; CDR2 reads ANQGSEA. CDR3 nucleotide sequence: TGCAGCGCACCCACAGGGGTAACGGATACGCAGTATTTT. Protein sequence: CSAPTGVTDTQYF.

The sample holds a few counts of this clone. V usage is TRBV21-1 and J usage is TRBJ2-7; no DNA check was done on the table's D call, TRBD1. TRBV21-1 represents a pseudogene. CDR3 length: 17 residues. The CDR3 here is CASSKVPPQGAKYEQYF. The CDR3 DNA is TGTGCCAGCAGCAAAGTACCGCCCCAGGGGGCGAAATACGAGCAGTACTTC.

The chain has TRBV18 and TRBJ1-5; TRBD1 aligns across 8 bases. The CDR3 totals 17 residues. V lost 4 bases, J lost 1 base, and 9 bases stayed unmatched. Looked up from germline, CDR1 is KGHSH and CDR2 is LQKENI. CDR3 sequence: CASSRYRGGASNQPQHF. CDR3 sequence (DNA): TGTGCCAGCTCACGATACAGGGGGGGGGCAAGCAATCAGCCCCAGCATTTT.

This clone occurred once. V and J are TRBV24-1 and TRBJ2-3; perhaps TRBD2 as D (6 bases). CDR3 length equals 16 residues. V was trimmed by 4 bases and J by 2 bases, leaving 15 bases between them. The V gene's germline CDR1 is KGHDR and CDR2 SFDVKD. The CDR3 loop is CATSDQAGTFTDTQYF. DNA for the CDR3: TGTGCCACCAGTGACCAAGCCGGGACTTTCACAGATACGCAGTATTTT.

J is TRBJ2-1 and V is TRBV5-1, with 13 bases that match TRBD2. J was trimmed by 6 bases and V by 5 bases; bases with no gene match: 5. The germline V gene has CDR1 SGHRS and CDR2 YFSETQ. The CDR3 runs to 15 residues. The CDR3 DNA reads TGCGCCAGCAGTCGGACTAGCGGGAGAGGCAATGAGCAGTTCTTC. The encoded protein is CASSRTSGRGNEQFF.

In its sample, this clone was seen once. The chain recombines TRBV9 with TRBJ1-1, with D perhaps matching TRBD1 (5 bases). The CDR3 totals 16 residues. With 0 bases removed from V and 1 base from J, the gap between germline ends came to 13 bases. Germline CDR1 reads SGDLS; CDR2 reads YYNGEE. The CDR3 loop is CASSVGVGQGNTEAFF. Here the CDR3 DNA reads TGTGCCAGCAGCGTAGGAGTCGGGCAGGGGAACACTGAAGCTTTCTTT.

The V and J genes are TRBV10-1 and TRBJ2-5; D is perhaps TRBD1 (5 bases). The ends were cut back, 2 bases at V and 2 bases at J, with 12 bases in the middle. CDR3 size: 15 residues. Germline loops: CDR1 WNHNN, CDR2 SYGVQD (reference sequence). The CDR3: CASSEGASEQETQYF. For the CDR3, the DNA is TGCGCCAGCAGTGAGGGGGCTTCAGAACAAGAGACCCAGTACTTC.

This clone was picked up one time. The chain couples TRBV20-1 to TRBJ2-2, with 8 bases that match TRBD1. The CDR3 extends over 16 amino acids. In germline, CDR1 is DFQATT, CDR2 SNEGSKA (reference sequence). Trimming cost V 3 bases and J 4 bases; bases outside gene matches: 10. The CDR3 DNA follows: TGCAGTGCTAGTTCCGCAGGGGGCGGCGGCACCGGGGAGCTGTTTTTT. It translates to CSASSAGGGGTGELFF.

The chain couples TRBV12-3 or TRBV12-4 to TRBJ2-2; D remains unclear. The CDR3 runs to 13 residues. V was shortened by 2 bases and J by 6 bases, with 7 bases between the two germline ends. As DNA, the CDR3 is TGTGCCAGCAGTTTATTCCCCTCCGGGGAGCTGTTTTTT. This encodes CASSLFPSGELFF.

This clone was seen just once. The CDR3 sequence is CAWSVQGLGNIQYF. In DNA form, the CDR3 reads TGTGCCTGGAGTGTCCAGGGTTTGGGGAACATTCAGTACTTC. The chain combines TRBV30 with TRBJ2-4, with TRBD1 as a possible D gene (5 bases). The V end was cut by 0 bases, the J end by 7 bases, with 13 bases between. The CDR3 is 14 residues long. Germline CDR1 reads GTSNPN; CDR2 reads SVGIG (reference sequence).

This clone appeared a single time. The CDR3: CASSPPGGNSPLHF. The CDR3 nucleotides are TGTGCCAGCTCACCACCAGGGGGTAATTCACCCCTCCACTTT. The rearrangement joins TRBV18 to TRBJ1-6, with a possible D match to TRBD1 (6 bases). The CDR3 length is 14 residues. Trimming removed 0 bases at V and 6 bases at J, with 6 bases between. Germline-derived CDR1 and CDR2 are KGHSH and LQKENI.

The chain combines TRBV6-2 or TRBV6-3 with TRBJ2-1, with TRBD2 matching 10 bases. CDR3 length: 15 residues. Trimming cost V 7 bases and J 7 bases; bases outside gene matches: 10. CDR1 is MNHEY and CDR2 is SVGEGT in the germline V gene. The chain's CDR3 is CASNPSGRAGNEQFF. CDR3 bases: TGTGCCAGCAACCCAAGCGGGAGGGCCGGGAATGAGCAGTTCTTC.

The CDR3, as DNA: TGTGCCAGCAGTCTGACACAGGGGGCGGAAGCTTTCTTT. This encodes CASSLTQGAEAFF. The V call is TRBV28, the J call TRBJ1-1; 9 nucleotides align to TRBD1. CDR1 MDHEN and CDR2 SYDVKM come from the germline V gene. The CDR3 has 13 amino acids. V gave up 5 bases and J gave up 8 bases; unmatched junction bases: 6.

This chain links TRBV7-6 with TRBJ2-7, with unresolved D. The germline V gene has CDR1 SGHVS and CDR2 FNYEAQ. The V end lost 5 bases, the J end lost 3 bases, and 11 bases lay between the germline ends. The length of the CDR3 is 13 residues. The CDR3 region is CASSATPGYEQYF. The CDR3 DNA reads as TGTGCCAGCAGCGCCACCCCCGGCTACGAGCAGTACTTC.

CDR3 DNA: TGTGCCAGCAGCCAAGATGTAATTGGGCCCCAGTTCTTC. It yields the protein CASSQDVIGPQFF. The chain employs TRBV4-2 and TRBJ2-1; unclear D gene. V lost 0 bases to trimming and J lost 13 bases, with 13 bases between them. CDR1 and CDR2 (germline): LGHNA, YNFKEQ. The CDR3 spans 13 residues.

The rearrangement links TRBV27 to TRBJ2-7, with 8 bases identical to TRBD2. Germline assignment: CDR1 MNHEY and CDR2 SMNVEV (reference sequence). The CDR3 extends over 13 amino acids. V shed 5 bases and J 4 bases; nucleotides not matched to a gene: 4. The CDR3 nucleotides are TGTGCCAGCAGTCGTCGGGAGGGTTACGAGCAGTACTTC. Amino acids: CASSRREGYEQYF.

The CDR3 spells CASSRSFDTDTQYF. The CDR3 bases are TGTGCCAGCAGTCGGAGTTTTGACACAGATACGCAGTATTTT. This chain connects TRBV6-5 to TRBJ2-3; no firm D call. This CDR3 comprises 14 residues. Germline assignment: CDR1 MNHEY and CDR2 SVGAGI. With 5 bases removed from V and 2 bases from J, the gap between germline ends came to 11 bases.

V usage is TRBV27 and J usage is TRBJ2-5; D is uncertain. V shed 6 bases and J shed 4 bases, with 6 bases lying between them. The CDR3 length is 11 residues. Looked up from germline, CDR1 is MNHEY and CDR2 is SMNVEV (reference sequence). CDR3 DNA sequence: TGTGCCAGCAGCTTTAGAGAGACCCAGTACTTC. Translating gives CASSFRETQYF.

The CDR3 spells CSATSRAYEQYF. The CDR3 DNA follows: TGCAGCGCGACTAGCCGGGCCTACGAGCAGTACTTC. The chain carries TRBV29-1 and TRBJ2-7; 7 nucleotides line up with TRBD2. With V trimmed by 7 bases and J by 2 bases, 5 bases remained unmatched. CDR3 length: 12 amino acids. The germline V gene has CDR1 SQVTM and CDR2 ANQGSEA.

V usage is TRBV25-1 and J usage is TRBJ2-5; D perhaps matches TRBD2 (6 bases). The germline gives CDR1 MGHDK, CDR2 SYGVNS. V lost 3 bases and J lost 0, with 17 bases in between. This CDR3 is built from 17 residues. Here the CDR3 DNA reads TGTGCCAGCAGTGATTCCCTAGCGAAGCCAAACCAAGAGACCCAGTACTTC. Protein: CASSDSLAKPNQETQYF.

The chain couples TRBV9 to TRBJ2-7; TRBD1 aligns across 9 bases. The ends lost 4 bases at V and 4 bases at J; junction bases unmatched: 6. In germline, CDR1 is SGDLS, CDR2 YYNGEE. CDR3 size: 14 residues. CDR3 sequence: CASSRGQGGYEQYF. CDR3 in DNA: TGTGCCAGCAGCCGGGGACAGGGTGGGTACGAGCAGTACTTC.

The chain carries TRBV27 and TRBJ1-1, with TRBD1 matching over 7 bases. This CDR3 region has 12 residues. Per the germline V gene, CDR1 is MNHEY and CDR2 is SMNVEV (reference sequence). V gave up 5 bases and J gave up 4 bases; unmatched junction bases: 1. DNA of the CDR3: TGTGCCAGCAGTACAGGGGTCACTGAAGCTTTCTTT. This gives the protein CASSTGVTEAFF.

This clone was seen a single time. The chain joins TRBV7-2 to TRBJ2-3, with D unresolved. CDR3 length equals 13 residues. Germline assignment: CDR1 SGHTA and CDR2 FQGNSA. Trimming shortened V by 1 base and J by 6 bases, and 8 bases separated the two germline ends. The DNA of the CDR3 is TGTGCCAGCAGCTTAGGCACTCTGGATACGCAGTATTTT. Translation gives CASSLGTLDTQYF.

CDR3 in amino acids: CASSTSTGRAKNIQYF. In DNA, the CDR3 is TGTGCCAGCAGTACCTCGACAGGGCGTGCCAAAAACATTCAGTACTTC. V and J are TRBV25-1 and TRBJ2-4; 7 positions agree with TRBD1. The CDR3 has 16 residues. Germline V gives CDR1 MGHDK, CDR2 SYGVNS. J was trimmed by 1 base and V by 5 bases; bases with no gene match: 8.

V and J are TRBV19 and TRBJ1-1; TRBD1 aligns across 7 bases. Germline CDR1 is LNHDA and CDR2 is SQIVND (reference sequence). Trimming cost V 6 bases and J 4 bases; bases outside gene matches: 5. This CDR3 contains 13 residues. CDR3 coding DNA: TGTGCCAGTAGGCAGACAGGGACCACTGAAGCTTTCTTT. This sequence encodes CASRQTGTTEAFF.

This chain uses TRBV24-1 with TRBJ2-4; D gene ambiguous. The CDR3 is made up of 15 amino acids. V lost 3 bases, J lost 0 bases, and 8 bases lay in between. Germline lookup yields CDR1 KGHDR and CDR2 SFDVKD. The CDR3: CATSDPGIAKNIQYF. CDR3 coding DNA: TGTGCCACCAGTGATCCAGGAATAGCCAAAAACATTCAGTACTTC.